This TCR beta chain stems from a study of T cell changes during pregnancy in multiple sclerosis. The assay was immunoSEQ multiplex PCR, and TCRdb's table has in-frame clones only and misses some. Of about 20,000 clones listed, just over 90% are singletons. From germline, CDR1 is MNHNS and CDR2 SASEGT. V was pared by 3 bases and J by 5 bases, with 14 bases between. This CDR3 is built from 16 residues. This material consisted of CD4+ T cells from peripheral blood mononuclear cells, taken after pregnancy. This chain links TRBV6-1 with TRBJ1-6; D remains ambiguous. The receptor comes from a female donor in good health, enrolled as a control in a pregnancy study. DNA for the CDR3: TGTGCCAGCAGTGATTCACGGACCGGGAATAATTCACCCCTCCACTTT. Translation gives CASSDSRTGNNSPLHF.